The 10 T cell receptor beta chains given below trace back to one sample, sequenced in a study of blood T cell repertoires in COVID-19. The method was immunoSEQ multiplex PCR; TCRdb's version includes in-frame clones alone and lacks a portion of them. The table has 150,000 to 200,000 clones, approximately 80% seen once. Material: peripheral blood. Receptors were obtained from a man in his sixties with acute or convalescent COVID-19.

The sample holds one count of this clone. This sequence joins TRBV7-6 and TRBJ2-1, with 10 bases identical to TRBD2. Germline CDR1 reads SGHVS; CDR2 reads FNYEAQ. V dropped 5 bases and J dropped 5; count of bases not matched to a gene: 9. The CDR3 has 16 amino acids. CDR3 sequence: CASSPRAGGRNNEQFF. DNA of the CDR3: TGTGCCAGCAGCCCTCGAGCGGGGGGGCGGAACAATGAGCAGTTCTTC.

J is TRBJ1-1 and V is TRBV9; D uncertain. V lost 0 bases to trimming and J lost 2 bases, with 8 bases between them. This CDR3 has 14 residues. From germline, CDR1 is SGDLS and CDR2 YYNGEE. The CDR3 spells CASSVGVPNTEAFF. CDR3 coding DNA: TGTGCCAGCAGCGTAGGTGTCCCAAACACTGAAGCTTTCTTT.

The chain is built from TRBV13 and TRBJ2-7, with TRBD2 matching 11 bases. V trimming: 5 bases; J trimming: 3 bases; junction bases outside the gene matches: 6. There are 15 residues in the CDR3. The germline CDR1 and CDR2 sequences are PRHDT and FYEKMQ (reference sequence). The CDR3 sequence is CASSPSSGGSYEQYF. The DNA of the CDR3 is TGTGCCAGCAGCCCCTCTAGCGGGGGGAGCTACGAGCAGTACTTC.

This clone was detected once. The chain joins TRBV15 to TRBJ2-7, with D possibly TRBD2 on 6 matching bases. Per germline, CDR1 LNHNV and CDR2 YYDKDF (reference sequence). The CDR3 is 15 amino acids. V was shortened by 0 bases and J by 3 bases, with 12 bases between the two germline ends. CDR3 bases: TGTGCCACCAGCAGAGAGAGGGGTAGCGGCTACGAGCAGTACTTC. Its translation is CATSRERGSGYEQYF. Full variable domain (missing parts from reference TRBV15 and TRBJ2-7): DAMVIQNPRYQVTQFGKPVTLSCSQTLNHNVMYWYQQKSSQAPKLLFHYYDKDFNNEADTPDNFQSRRPNTSFCFLDIRSPGLGDTAMYLCATSRERGSGYEQYFGPGTRLTVT.

This clone has just a few counts. The gene calls are TRBV11-1 and TRBJ2-7, with 7 bases lining up with TRBD1. The germline gives CDR1 SGHAT, CDR2 FQDESV (reference sequence). The CDR3 consists of 14 residues. The ends lost 5 bases at V and 3 bases at J; junction bases unmatched: 7. This CDR3 is CASSPSGQNYEQYF. The CDR3 coding sequence is TGTGCCAGCAGCCCCTCGGGACAGAACTACGAGCAGTACTTC.

The chain links TRBV24-1 to TRBJ1-1; the match to TRBD1 covers 8 bases. V was clipped by 4 bases and J by 5 bases; unmatched bases: 11. In germline, CDR1 is KGHDR, CDR2 SFDVKD. The CDR3 length is 16 residues. Here the CDR3 DNA reads TGTGCCACCAGTGACTCTAGGACAGGGACTAAGACTGAAGCTTTCTTT. Encoded protein: CATSDSRTGTKTEAFF.

The rearrangement uses TRBV2 and TRBJ2-7, with 7 bases lining up with TRBD2. The CDR3 has 14 amino acids. V lost 7 bases to trimming and J lost 6 bases; unmatched junction nucleotides: 12. The germline V gene has CDR1 SNHLY and CDR2 FYNNEI. The CDR3 nucleotides are TGTGCCAGCACTGAGCGGGGAAGGTCTCCCGAGCAGTACTTC. Translating gives CASTERGRSPEQYF.

This clone was seen more than once but under ten times. The chain links TRBV4-1 to TRBJ2-7; possible D gene TRBD2, 5 bases. The V gene's germline CDR1 is MGHRA and CDR2 YSYEKL. Trimming pared 0 bases from V and 2 bases from J, leaving 11 bases between. This CDR3 is built from 15 residues. CDR3 nucleotides: TGCGCCAGCAGCCAAGAGAGCGGCAGGCCCTACGAGCAGTACTTC. It is translated as CASSQESGRPYEQYF.

This chain connects TRBV9 to TRBJ2-7, with D tentatively TRBD2 (6 bases). The CDR3 sequence is 15 residues long. V lost 0 bases and J lost 1, with 11 bases in between. The V gene's germline CDR1 is SGDLS and CDR2 YYNGEE. The CDR3 loop is CASSVAPGESYEQYF. The CDR3 nucleotides are TGTGCCAGCAGCGTAGCTCCGGGGGAATCCTACGAGCAGTACTTC.

V gene TRBV5-4 combines with J gene TRBJ2-1; TRBD2 might be the D (6 bases). Trimming left V 0 bases short and J 7 bases short, with 8 bases between. This CDR3 contains 13 residues. The germline CDR1 and CDR2 sequences are SGHNT and YYREEE (reference sequence). The CDR3 loop reads CASSLDGGNEQFF. DNA for the CDR3: TGTGCCAGCAGCTTGGATGGGGGGAATGAGCAGTTCTTC. Full variable domain (outside the CDR3, taken from reference TRBV5-4 and TRBJ2-1): ETGVTQSPTHLIKTRGQQVTLRCSSQSGHNTVSWYQQALGQGPQFIFQYYREEENGRGNFPPRFSGLQFPNYSSELNVNALELDDSALYLCASSLDGGNEQFFGPGTRLTVL.